Each of the 28 T cell receptor beta chains below was sequenced from the same sample in a study of T cell repertoires in cytomegalovirus infection (dated by TCRdb to between 2018 and 2020). Reads for this sample came from an Illumina HiSeq 1500. TCRdb cleaned the public reads at Q25 with fastp, built clones with MiXCR and kept in-frame beta chains. When rows share a CDR3 protein, they turn into one entry using the most common DNA and genes. This sample gives approximately 71,000 distinct CDR3 sequences in total; 3% to 4.5% of them show up just once. Of the sample, 22% is held by the ten largest clones. Sequencing input: PBMCs. These receptors all come from a human donor in good health (CMV status not recorded). Some clones in this sample may be carry-over from other donors' samples.

This clonotype was detected many times. This chain uses TRBV6-2 or TRBV6-3 with TRBJ1-5, with 9 bases that match TRBD1. This CDR3 has 13 residues. V shed 7 bases, J shed 6 bases, and the junction held 4 bases outside the gene matches. The germline gives CDR1 MNHEY, CDR2 SVGEGT. The CDR3 sequence: CASKQGAVQPQHF. CDR3 in DNA: TGTGCCAGCAAACAGGGGGCGGTTCAGCCCCAGCATTTT.

This clonotype was counted at least ten times. The rearrangement uses TRBV6-2 or TRBV6-3 and TRBJ1-1; D perhaps matches TRBD1 (5 bases). The germline gives CDR1 MNHEY, CDR2 SVGEGT. V gave up 8 bases and J gave up 10 bases, with 26 bases separating them. This CDR3 spans 15 amino acids. Here the CDR3 reads CASRNPGPIGWGAFF. CDR3 DNA: TGTGCCAGCCGGAATCCGGGACCTATTGGATGGGGAGCTTTCTTT.

This clonotype showed up many times. V is TRBV28 and J is TRBJ2-6; 8 nucleotides line up with TRBD2. Germline-derived CDR1 and CDR2 are MDHEN and SYDVKM. J gave up 4 bases and V 4 bases, and 9 bases lay outside the gene matches. This CDR3 has 17 amino acids. The CDR3 nucleotides are TGTGCCAGCAGTTCTGCCGGGAGGGCATTAGGGGCCAACGTCCTGACTTTC. Protein sequence: CASSSAGRALGANVLTF.

This clonotype appeared many times. V usage is TRBV2 and J usage is TRBJ1-2; 8 bases fit TRBD1. J gave up 7 bases and V 7 bases, and 11 bases lay outside the gene matches. The germline gives CDR1 SNHLY, CDR2 FYNNEI. This CDR3 has 14 amino acids. Written as DNA, the CDR3 is TGTGCCAGCACCCAAGTCAGGGGGCTTGTTGGCTACACCTTC. Translated, it gives CASTQVRGLVGYTF.

This clonotype was seen a handful of times. This rearrangement joins TRBV20-1 to TRBJ1-4; D uncertain. Trimming shortened V by 1 base and J by 10 bases, and 10 bases separated the two germline ends. Looked up from germline, CDR1 is DFQATT and CDR2 is SNEGSKA (reference sequence). There are 12 residues in the CDR3. CDR3 protein: CSARGPGGKLFF. The CDR3 DNA is TGCAGTGCTAGAGGTCCAGGCGGAAAACTGTTTTTT.

This clonotype was counted at least ten times. The chain employs TRBV7-2 and TRBJ1-1; tentatively, D is TRBD1 (6 bases). Between the trimmed V and J ends, which lost 6 bases and 4 bases, there was a span of 15 bases. Germline CDR1 reads SGHTA; CDR2 reads FQGNSA. The CDR3 consists of 14 residues. The CDR3 sequence is CASSPAGVGTEAFF. The DNA for the CDR3 is TGTGCCAGCAGTCCAGCAGGGGTGGGCACTGAAGCTTTCTTT. Full variable domain (rest looked up from reference TRBV7-2 and TRBJ1-1): GAGVSQSPSNKVTEKGKDVELRCDPISGHTALYWYRQSLGQGLEFLIYFQGNSAPDKSGLPSDRFSAERTGGSVSTLTIQRTQQEDSAVYLCASSPAGVGTEAFFGQGTRLTVV.

This clonotype was recorded many times. The chain joins TRBV7-8 to TRBJ2-1; the match to TRBD2 covers 7 bases. Per germline, CDR1 SGHVS and CDR2 FQNEAQ. The CDR3 runs 15 residues. V lost 8 bases to trimming and J lost 8 bases; unmatched junction nucleotides: 15. CDR3 DNA sequence: TGTGCCAGCTCCCGAGGCGGGAGCAGATCGGATGAGCAGTTCTTC. This gives the protein CASSRGGSRSDEQFF. Full variable domain (outside the CDR3, taken from reference TRBV7-8 and TRBJ2-1): GAGVSQSPRYKVAKRGQDVALRCDPISGHVSLFWYQQALGQGPEFLTYFQNEAQLDKSGLPSDRFFAERPEGSVSTLKIQRTQQEDSAVYLCASSRGGSRSDEQFFGPGTRLTVL.

This clonotype came up many times. This chain links TRBV12-3 or TRBV12-4 with TRBJ2-3; 15 bases line up with TRBD2. This CDR3 region has 16 residues. Losses at the gene ends were 5 bases for V and 4 bases for J; bases not matched to a gene: 4. The CDR3 region has the DNA TGTGCCAGCAGTCTCGGGACTAGCGGGAGGCCAGATACGCAGTATTTT. Its protein product is CASSLGTSGRPDTQYF.

This clonotype was seen many times. The chain has TRBV28 and TRBJ1-2; D may be TRBD1 (5 bases). CDR3 length equals 13 residues. The germline CDR1 and CDR2 sequences are MDHEN and SYDVKM. V was trimmed by 8 bases and J by 4 bases, leaving 14 bases between them. The CDR3 reads CASGSPGTYGYTF. CDR3 sequence (DNA): TGTGCCAGCGGCTCGCCGGGGACCTATGGCTACACCTTC.

This clonotype was observed at least ten times. This chain joins TRBV15 and TRBJ2-7; 8 bases match TRBD1. The germline V gene encodes CDR1 LNHNV and CDR2 YYDKDF (reference sequence). CDR3 length equals 14 residues. J lost 5 bases, V lost 4 bases, and 7 bases had no gene match. The CDR3 reads CATSKDRALDEQYF. CDR3 in DNA: TGTGCCACCAGCAAGGACAGGGCCCTCGACGAGCAGTACTTC.

This clonotype was seen ten or more times. The rearrangement uses TRBV4-3 and TRBJ2-2; 8 bases match TRBD1. The germline V gene encodes CDR1 LGHNA and CDR2 YSLEER. V gave up 3 bases and J gave up 1 base; unmatched junction bases: 1. The CDR3 spans 15 residues. The CDR3 reads CASSHGQGNTGELFF. The CDR3 bases are TGCGCCAGCAGCCATGGACAGGGGAACACCGGGGAGCTGTTTTTT.

This clonotype was picked up many times. V gene TRBV4-1 combines with J gene TRBJ1-2, with D maybe TRBD1 (5 bases). The CDR3 length is 17 residues. Trimming shortened V by 3 bases and J by 0 bases, and 17 bases separated the two germline ends. CDR1 and CDR2 from the germline V gene are MGHRA and YSYEKL. The CDR3 DNA is TGCGCCAGCAGCCAGGACTACCAGGGCAGGGCTAACTATGGCTACACCTTC. This translates into CASSQDYQGRANYGYTF.

In this sample, this clonotype turned up many times. The J gene is TRBJ2-7, the V gene TRBV7-2, with unresolved D. The germline V and J ends were trimmed by 8 bases and 6 bases, with 20 bases remaining between them. The CDR3 is made up of 14 amino acids. Germline V CDR1 and CDR2: SGHTA, FQGNSA. The CDR3 region is CASSPGPGSREQYF. CDR3 nucleotide sequence: TGTGCCAGCTCACCGGGCCCAGGTTCTCGCGAGCAGTACTTC.

This clonotype was seen a few times. This rearrangement joins TRBV28 to TRBJ1-2; no clear D gene. The CDR3 has 13 residues. Trimming removed 4 bases at V and 4 bases at J, with 10 bases between. CDR1 is MDHEN, CDR2 SYDVKM, per germline. In DNA form, the CDR3 reads TGTGCCAGCAGTTCCCCCCCTTCCTATGGCTACACCTTC. This sequence encodes CASSSPPSYGYTF.

The table lists this clonotype with many counts. In nucleotides, the CDR3 is TGTGCCAGCAGCTTAGCGCTACCAGGGGGCGATGGCTACACCTTC. This codes for CASSLALPGGDGYTF. This chain joins TRBV7-2 and TRBJ1-2; TRBD1 agrees at 8 bases. The CDR3 loop spans 15 amino acids. Per the germline V gene, CDR1 is SGHTA and CDR2 is FQGNSA. The V and J ends lost 0 bases and 6 bases, in that order; junction bases with no gene match: 6.

At least ten counts were recorded for this clonotype. V gene TRBV7-2 combines with J gene TRBJ1-2, with D unresolved. Per germline, CDR1 SGHTA and CDR2 FQGNSA. V was cut by 2 bases and J by 5 bases, with 9 bases left in between. CDR3 length equals 13 residues. CDR3 nucleotide sequence: TGTGCCAGCAGCTTATCTTTGATTTATGGCTACACCTTC. It codes for CASSLSLIYGYTF.

There are many counts of this clonotype. The genes are TRBV7-2 and TRBJ2-1, with 7 bases identical to TRBD2. Germline V gene lookup returns CDR1 SGHTA and CDR2 FQGNSA. The V and J ends lost 5 bases and 8 bases, in that order; junction bases with no gene match: 9. The length of the CDR3 is 14 residues. Here the CDR3 reads CASSTDRTRDEQFF. In nucleotides, the CDR3 is TGTGCCAGCAGCACCGATAGGACTAGGGATGAGCAGTTCTTC.

In this sample, this clonotype turned up many times. The V and J genes are TRBV28 and TRBJ2-1; 7 bases map to TRBD1. Unmatched junction bases numbered 3, after V lost 3 bases and J lost 4 bases. CDR1 MDHEN and CDR2 SYDVKM come from the germline V gene. The CDR3 consists of 14 residues. Written as DNA, the CDR3 is TGTGCCAGCAGTTTGGGACAGCCGTACAATGAGCAGTTCTTC. Protein sequence: CASSLGQPYNEQFF.

This clonotype was detected ten times or more. V usage is TRBV11-2 and J usage is TRBJ2-5; 12 bases line up with TRBD1. This CDR3 region has 16 residues. Germline CDR1 and CDR2: SGHAT and FQNNGV. The V gene end was trimmed by 3 bases and the J gene end by 6 bases; junction bases not matched to a gene: 8. The CDR3 loop reads CASSFGGTGGRKTQYF. In nucleotides, the CDR3 is TGTGCCAGCAGCTTCGGCGGGACAGGGGGCAGAAAGACCCAGTACTTC.

This clonotype was found many times. The V and J genes are TRBV7-2 and TRBJ2-5, with D tentatively TRBD2 (5 bases). Trimming removed 2 bases at V and 4 bases at J, with 14 bases between. Per the germline V gene, CDR1 is SGHTA and CDR2 is FQGNSA. The CDR3 is 15 amino acids. CDR3 sequence: CASSLTPPSRETQYF. CDR3 nucleotide sequence: TGTGCCAGCAGCTTAACTCCCCCTAGCAGAGAGACCCAGTACTTC.

This clonotype has a count of ten or more. The chain combines TRBV11-2 with TRBJ2-5; 12 nucleotides match TRBD2. With 5 bases clipped from V and 4 bases from J, the junction kept 8 bases outside the gene matches. The germline V gene has CDR1 SGHAT and CDR2 FQNNGV. The CDR3 extends over 16 amino acids. The DNA of the CDR3 is TGTGCCAGCAGCCAGGGCCTAGCGGGGGGGTCAGAGACCCAGTACTTC. Protein product: CASSQGLAGGSETQYF.

At least ten counts were recorded for this clonotype. The rearrangement uses TRBV7-8 and TRBJ2-1; TRBD2 is a possible D gene (6 bases). V was clipped by 3 bases and J by 7 bases, with 13 bases between them. From germline, CDR1 is SGHVS and CDR2 FQNEAQ. The CDR3 length is 14 residues. CDR3 coding DNA: TGTGCCAGCAGCTTCGGGGGAGCGATGAATGAGCAGTTCTTC. Translating it yields CASSFGGAMNEQFF.

This clonotype came up many times. The chain employs TRBV10-3 and TRBJ2-1; TRBD2 agrees at 7 bases. The ends lost 8 bases at V and 3 bases at J; junction bases unmatched: 4. Germline-derived CDR1 and CDR2 are ENHRY and SYGVKD. This CDR3 region has 13 residues. DNA for the CDR3: TGTGCCATCGGGTCTAGCGGCTACAATGAGCAGTTCTTC. This codes for CAIGSSGYNEQFF.

The table lists this clonotype with many counts. The V call is TRBV7-6, the J call TRBJ1-2, with D uncertain. The CDR3 runs to 15 residues. Germline loops: CDR1 SGHVS, CDR2 FNYEAQ. Trimming cost V 1 base and J 6 bases, with 15 bases left between them. The CDR3 spells CASSLEEGVVDGYTF. The CDR3 DNA reads as TGTGCCAGCAGCTTAGAGGAAGGCGTGGTGGATGGCTACACCTTC. Combining the CDR3 with reference TRBV7-6 and TRBJ1-2 gives the whole variable domain GAGVSQSPRYKVTKRGQDVALRCDPISGHVSLYWYRQALGQGPEFLTYFNYEAQQDKSGLPNDRFSAERPEGSISTLTIQRTEQRDSAMYRCASSLEEGVVDGYTFGSGTRLTVV.

This clonotype was observed many times. The chain links TRBV7-9 to TRBJ1-1, with D uncertain. CDR1 and CDR2 from the germline V gene are SEHNR and FQNEAQ (reference sequence). Trimming removed 5 bases from V and 4 bases from J, with 14 bases in between. The CDR3 covers 14 residues. CDR3 sequence (DNA): TGTGCCAGCAGCGCAGTCAGTTCAGGCACTGAAGCTTTCTTT. Encoded protein: CASSAVSSGTEAFF.

This clonotype was counted at least ten times. This sequence joins TRBV20-1 and TRBJ1-1, with D hard to call. The CDR3 extends over 13 amino acids. Between the trimmed V and J ends, which lost 0 bases and 6 bases, there was a span of 11 bases. The V gene's germline CDR1 is DFQATT and CDR2 SNEGSKA (reference sequence). CDR3 sequence: CSARESGLPEAFF. In nucleotides, the CDR3 is TGCAGTGCTAGAGAATCTGGCCTCCCTGAAGCTTTCTTT.

This clonotype has a count of ten or more. The chain carries TRBV18 and TRBJ2-3, with 7 bases identical to TRBD2. CDR1 is KGHSH, CDR2 LQKENI, per germline. With V trimmed by 2 bases and J by 2 bases, 7 bases remained unmatched. CDR3 length: 16 amino acids. Here the CDR3 DNA reads TGTGCCAGCTCACCAGCGGCTAGCGGACTCACAGATACGCAGTATTTT. It specifies CASSPAASGLTDTQYF.

Only a few counts were recorded for this clonotype. V and J are TRBV11-1 and TRBJ2-1; the D gene is possibly TRBD2 (6 bases). This CDR3 is built from 14 residues. CDR1 is SGHAT and CDR2 is FQDESV in the germline V gene (reference sequence). The ends were cut back, 3 bases at V and 5 bases at J, with 11 bases in the middle. The CDR3 is CASSFRTTDNEQFF. For the CDR3, the DNA is TGTGCCAGCAGCTTCCGGACTACGGACAATGAGCAGTTCTTC. The whole variable domain, filled in from reference TRBV11-1 and TRBJ2-1, reads EAEVAQSPRYKITEKSQAVAFWCDPISGHATLYWYRQILGQGPELLVQFQDESVVDDSQLPKDRFSAERLKGVDSTLKIQPAELGDSAMYLCASSFRTTDNEQFFGPGTRLTVL.